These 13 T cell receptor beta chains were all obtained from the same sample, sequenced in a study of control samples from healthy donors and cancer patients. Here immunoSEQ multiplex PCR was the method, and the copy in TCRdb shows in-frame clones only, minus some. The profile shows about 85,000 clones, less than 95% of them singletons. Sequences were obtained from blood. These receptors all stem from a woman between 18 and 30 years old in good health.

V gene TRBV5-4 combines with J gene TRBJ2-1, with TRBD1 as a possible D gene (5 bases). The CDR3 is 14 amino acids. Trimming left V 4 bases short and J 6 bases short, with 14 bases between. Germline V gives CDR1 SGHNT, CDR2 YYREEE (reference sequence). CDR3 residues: CASSTARTTNEQFF. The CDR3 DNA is TGTGCCAGCAGCACGGCCAGGACAACCAATGAGCAGTTCTTC.

CDR3 in amino acids: CASSPLTGTGVDTQYF. Written as DNA, the CDR3 is TGTGCCAGCTCACCTCTGACCGGGACAGGGGTGGATACGCAGTATTTT. The chain recombines TRBV18 with TRBJ2-3; 10 nucleotides align to TRBD1. V shed 3 bases and J 6 bases; nucleotides not matched to a gene: 9. CDR1 is KGHSH and CDR2 is LQKENI in the germline V gene. The CDR3 extends over 16 amino acids.

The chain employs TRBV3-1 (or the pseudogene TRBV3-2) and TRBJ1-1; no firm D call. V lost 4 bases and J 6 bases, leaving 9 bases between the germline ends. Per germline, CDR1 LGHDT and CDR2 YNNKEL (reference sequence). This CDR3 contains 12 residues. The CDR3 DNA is TGTGCCAGCAGCCCCCCAGGCGCTGAAGCTTTCTTT. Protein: CASSPPGAEAFF.

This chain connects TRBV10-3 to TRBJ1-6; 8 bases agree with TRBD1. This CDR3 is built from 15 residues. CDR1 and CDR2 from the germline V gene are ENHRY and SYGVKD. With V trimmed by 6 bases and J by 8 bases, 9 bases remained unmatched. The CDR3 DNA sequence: TGTGCCATCAGGGGGAGTACAGGGGGATATTCACCCCTCCACTTT. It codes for CAIRGSTGGYSPLHF.

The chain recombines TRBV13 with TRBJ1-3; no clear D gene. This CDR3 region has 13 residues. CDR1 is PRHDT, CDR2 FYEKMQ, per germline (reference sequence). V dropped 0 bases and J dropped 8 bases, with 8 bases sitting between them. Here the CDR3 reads CASSLGGRDTIYF. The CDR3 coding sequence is TGTGCCAGCAGCTTAGGAGGGAGGGACACCATATATTTT.

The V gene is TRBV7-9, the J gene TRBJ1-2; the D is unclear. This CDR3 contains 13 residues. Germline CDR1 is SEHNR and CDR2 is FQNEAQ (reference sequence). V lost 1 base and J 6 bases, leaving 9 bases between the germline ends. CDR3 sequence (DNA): TGTGCCAGCAGCTTAGAGGCAGGACATGGCTACACCTTC. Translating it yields CASSLEAGHGYTF.

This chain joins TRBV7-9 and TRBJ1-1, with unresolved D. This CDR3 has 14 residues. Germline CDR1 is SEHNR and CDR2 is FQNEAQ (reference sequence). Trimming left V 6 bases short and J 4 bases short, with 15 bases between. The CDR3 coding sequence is TGTGCCAGCAGACCGAAAAGCTCGGGCACTGAAGCTTTCTTT. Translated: CASRPKSSGTEAFF.

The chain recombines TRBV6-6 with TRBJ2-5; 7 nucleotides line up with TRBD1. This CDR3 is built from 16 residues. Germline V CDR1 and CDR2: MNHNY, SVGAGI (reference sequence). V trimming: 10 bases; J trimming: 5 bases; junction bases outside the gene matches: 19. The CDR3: CATVTGKGSSGETQYF. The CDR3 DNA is TGTGCCACCGTGACAGGGAAGGGGAGTTCGGGGGAGACCCAGTACTTC.

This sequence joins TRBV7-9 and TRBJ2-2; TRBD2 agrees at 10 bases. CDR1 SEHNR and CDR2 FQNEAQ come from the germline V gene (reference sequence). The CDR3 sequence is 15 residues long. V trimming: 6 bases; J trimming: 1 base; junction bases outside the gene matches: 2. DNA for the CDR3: TGTGCCAGCAGTCCTAGCGGGGGGAACACCGGGGAGCTGTTTTTT. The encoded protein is CASSPSGGNTGELFF.

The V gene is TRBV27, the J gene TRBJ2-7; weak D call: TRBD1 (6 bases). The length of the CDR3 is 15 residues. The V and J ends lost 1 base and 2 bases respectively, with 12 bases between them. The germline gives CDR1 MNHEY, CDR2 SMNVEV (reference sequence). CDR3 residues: CASSLCDRPPYEQYF. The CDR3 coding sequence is TGTGCCAGCAGTTTATGCGACAGGCCACCCTACGAGCAGTACTTC.

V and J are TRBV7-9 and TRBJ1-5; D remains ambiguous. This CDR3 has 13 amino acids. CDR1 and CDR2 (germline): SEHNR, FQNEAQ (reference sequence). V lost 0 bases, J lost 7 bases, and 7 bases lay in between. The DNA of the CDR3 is TGTGCCAGCAGCTTAGCATACAGCCAGCCCCAGCATTTT. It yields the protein CASSLAYSQPQHF.

CDR3 DNA sequence: TGTGCCACCAGCAGAGATTTACTTCTCGGGACCGATTCTGGAAACACCATATATTTT. Protein sequence: CATSRDLLLGTDSGNTIYF. V and J are TRBV15 and TRBJ1-3; D is perhaps TRBD1 (5 bases). Germline CDR1 is LNHNV and CDR2 is YYDKDF (reference sequence). V was clipped by 0 bases and J by 1 base, with 19 bases between them. The CDR3 runs 19 residues.

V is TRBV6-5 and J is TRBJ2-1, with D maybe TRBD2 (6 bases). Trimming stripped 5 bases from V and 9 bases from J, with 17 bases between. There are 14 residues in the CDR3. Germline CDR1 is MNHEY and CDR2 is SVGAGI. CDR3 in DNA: TGTGCCAGCAGTCCCGGGACCGGGGAGGTTGAGCAGTTCTTC. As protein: CASSPGTGEVEQFF.